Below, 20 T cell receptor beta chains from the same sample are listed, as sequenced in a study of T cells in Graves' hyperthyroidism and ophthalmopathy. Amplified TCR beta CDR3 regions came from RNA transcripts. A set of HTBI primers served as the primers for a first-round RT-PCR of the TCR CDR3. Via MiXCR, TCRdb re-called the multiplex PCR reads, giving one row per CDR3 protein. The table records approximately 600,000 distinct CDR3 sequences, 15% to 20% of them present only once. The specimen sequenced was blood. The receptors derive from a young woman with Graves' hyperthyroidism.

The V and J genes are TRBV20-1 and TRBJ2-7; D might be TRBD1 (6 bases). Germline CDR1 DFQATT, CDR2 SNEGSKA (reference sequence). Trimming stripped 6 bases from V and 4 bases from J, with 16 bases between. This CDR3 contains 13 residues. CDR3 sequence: CSATDRPDYEQYF. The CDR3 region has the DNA TGCAGTGCCACAGACAGGCCGGATTACGAGCAGTACTTC.

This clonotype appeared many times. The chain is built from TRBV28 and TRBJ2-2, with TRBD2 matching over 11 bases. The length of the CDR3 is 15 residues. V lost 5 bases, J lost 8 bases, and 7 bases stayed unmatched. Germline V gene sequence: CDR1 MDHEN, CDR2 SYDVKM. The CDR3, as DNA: TGTGCCAGCAGTCCAGGACTAGCGGGCCTGGGGGAGCTGTTTTTT. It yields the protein CASSPGLAGLGELFF.

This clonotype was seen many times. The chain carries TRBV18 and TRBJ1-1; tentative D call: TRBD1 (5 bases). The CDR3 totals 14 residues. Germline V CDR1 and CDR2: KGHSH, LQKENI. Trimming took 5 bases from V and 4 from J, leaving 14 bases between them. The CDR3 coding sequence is TGTGCCAGCTCATCGAGTAGGGGTGGCACTGAAGCTTTCTTT. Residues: CASSSSRGGTEAFF.

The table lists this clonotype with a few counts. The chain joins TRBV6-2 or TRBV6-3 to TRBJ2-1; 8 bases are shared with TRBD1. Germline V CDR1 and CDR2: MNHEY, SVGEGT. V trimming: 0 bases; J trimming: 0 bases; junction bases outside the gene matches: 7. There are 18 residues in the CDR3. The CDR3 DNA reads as TGTGCCAGCAGTTACTCGGACAGGGAGTTGGTCTCCTACAATGAGCAGTTCTTC. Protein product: CASSYSDRELVSYNEQFF.

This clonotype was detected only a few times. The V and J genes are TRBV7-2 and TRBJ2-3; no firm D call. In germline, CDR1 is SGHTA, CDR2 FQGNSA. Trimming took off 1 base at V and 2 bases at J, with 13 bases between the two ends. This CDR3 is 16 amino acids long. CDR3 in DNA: TGTGCCAGCAGCTTAGATCGGCGGAAGTCCACAGATACGCAGTATTTT. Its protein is CASSLDRRKSTDTQYF.

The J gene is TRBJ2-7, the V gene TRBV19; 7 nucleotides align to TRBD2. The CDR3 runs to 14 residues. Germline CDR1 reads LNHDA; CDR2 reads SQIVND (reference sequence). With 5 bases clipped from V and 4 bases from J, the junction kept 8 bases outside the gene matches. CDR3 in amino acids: CASSSAAGVYEQYF. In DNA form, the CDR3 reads TGTGCCAGTAGTTCTGCGGCGGGAGTTTACGAGCAGTACTTC.

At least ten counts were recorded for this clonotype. Written as DNA, the CDR3 is TGTGCCAGCAGAGACACAGGGAGCACCGGGGAGCTGTTTTTT. Protein sequence: CASRDTGSTGELFF. The chain links TRBV12-3 or TRBV12-4 to TRBJ2-2; TRBD1 is a possible D gene (6 bases). This CDR3 is built from 14 residues. V lost 6 bases, J lost 4 bases, and 12 bases lay in between.

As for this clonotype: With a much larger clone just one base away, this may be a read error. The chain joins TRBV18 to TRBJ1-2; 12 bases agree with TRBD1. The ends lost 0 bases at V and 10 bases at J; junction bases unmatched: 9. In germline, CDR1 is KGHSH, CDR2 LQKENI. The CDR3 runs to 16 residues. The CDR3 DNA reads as TGTGCCAGCTCACCACCGGGACAGGGGGCATTCCGTGACTACACCTTC. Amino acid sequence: CASSPPGQGAFRDYTF.

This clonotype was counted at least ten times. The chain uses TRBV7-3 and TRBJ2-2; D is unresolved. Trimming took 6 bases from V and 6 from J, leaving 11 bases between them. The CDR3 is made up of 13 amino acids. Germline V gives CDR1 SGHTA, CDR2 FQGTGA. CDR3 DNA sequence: TGTGCCAGCAGTCTGACTGGGGCCGGGGAGCTGTTTTTT. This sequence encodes CASSLTGAGELFF. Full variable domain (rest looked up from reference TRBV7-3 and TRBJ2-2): GAGVSQTPSNKVTEKGKYVELRCDPISGHTALYWYRQSLGQGPEFLIYFQGTGAADDSGLPNDRFFAVRPEGSVSTLKIQRTERGDSAVYLCASSLTGAGELFFGEGSRLTVL.

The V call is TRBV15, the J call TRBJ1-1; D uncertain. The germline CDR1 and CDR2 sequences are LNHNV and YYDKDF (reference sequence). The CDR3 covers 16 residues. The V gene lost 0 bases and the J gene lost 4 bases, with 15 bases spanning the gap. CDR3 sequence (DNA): TGTGCCACCAGCAGAGATTTCGGGGAGTGGAGCACTGAAGCTTTCTTT. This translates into CATSRDFGEWSTEAFF.

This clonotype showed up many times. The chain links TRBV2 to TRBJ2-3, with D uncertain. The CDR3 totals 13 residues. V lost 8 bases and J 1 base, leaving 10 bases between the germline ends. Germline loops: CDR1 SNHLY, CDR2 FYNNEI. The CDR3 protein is CASGWVGTDTQYF. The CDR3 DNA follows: TGTGCCAGCGGCTGGGTGGGCACAGATACGCAGTATTTT. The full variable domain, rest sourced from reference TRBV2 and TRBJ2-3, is EPEVTQTPSHQVTQMGQEVILRCVPISNHLYFYWYRQILGQKVEFLVSFYNNEISEKSEIFDDQFSVERPDGSNFTLKIRSTKLEDSAMYFCASGWVGTDTQYFGPGTRLTVL.

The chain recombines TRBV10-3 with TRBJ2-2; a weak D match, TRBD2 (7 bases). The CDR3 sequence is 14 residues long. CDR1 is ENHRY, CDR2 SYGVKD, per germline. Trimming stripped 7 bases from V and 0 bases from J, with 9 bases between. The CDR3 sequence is CAITGGPNTGELFF. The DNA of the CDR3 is TGTGCCATCACGGGGGGCCCGAACACCGGGGAGCTGTTTTTT.

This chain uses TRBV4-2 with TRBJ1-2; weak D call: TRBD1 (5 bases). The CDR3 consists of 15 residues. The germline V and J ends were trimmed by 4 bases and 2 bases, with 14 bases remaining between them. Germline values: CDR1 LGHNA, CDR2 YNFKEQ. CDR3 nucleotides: TGTGCCAGCAGCCCTGTGACGGGGGGAAACTATGGCTACACCTTC. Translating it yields CASSPVTGGNYGYTF.

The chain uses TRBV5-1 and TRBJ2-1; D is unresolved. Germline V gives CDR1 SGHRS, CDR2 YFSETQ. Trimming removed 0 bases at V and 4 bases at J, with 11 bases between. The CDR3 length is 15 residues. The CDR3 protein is CASSLGDSRYNEQFF. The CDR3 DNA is TGCGCCAGCAGCTTGGGTGACTCAAGGTACAATGAGCAGTTCTTC.

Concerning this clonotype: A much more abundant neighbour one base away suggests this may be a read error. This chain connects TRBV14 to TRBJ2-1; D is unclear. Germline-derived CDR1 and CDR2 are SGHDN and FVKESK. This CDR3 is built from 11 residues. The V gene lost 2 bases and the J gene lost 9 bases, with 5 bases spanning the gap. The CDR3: CASSQLAEQFF. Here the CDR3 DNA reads TGTGCCAGCAGCCAATTAGCTGAGCAGTTCTTC.

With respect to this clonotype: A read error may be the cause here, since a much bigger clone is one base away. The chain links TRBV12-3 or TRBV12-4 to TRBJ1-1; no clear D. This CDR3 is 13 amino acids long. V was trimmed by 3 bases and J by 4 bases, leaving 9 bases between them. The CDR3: CASSFMMSTEAFF. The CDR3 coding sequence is TGTGCCAGCAGTTTTATGATGAGCACTGAAGCTTTCTTT.

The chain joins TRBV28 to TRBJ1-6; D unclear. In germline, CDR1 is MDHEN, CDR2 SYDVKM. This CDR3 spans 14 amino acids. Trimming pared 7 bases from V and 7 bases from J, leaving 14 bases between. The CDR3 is CASIQTELNSPLHF. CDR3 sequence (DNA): TGTGCCAGCATACAAACAGAATTAAATTCACCCCTCCACTTT.

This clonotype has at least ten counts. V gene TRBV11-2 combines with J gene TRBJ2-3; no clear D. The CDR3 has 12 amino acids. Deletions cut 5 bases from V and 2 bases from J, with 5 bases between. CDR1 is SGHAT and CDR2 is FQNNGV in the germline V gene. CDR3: CASSDPTDTQYF. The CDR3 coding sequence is TGTGCCAGCAGCGACCCCACAGATACGCAGTATTTT.

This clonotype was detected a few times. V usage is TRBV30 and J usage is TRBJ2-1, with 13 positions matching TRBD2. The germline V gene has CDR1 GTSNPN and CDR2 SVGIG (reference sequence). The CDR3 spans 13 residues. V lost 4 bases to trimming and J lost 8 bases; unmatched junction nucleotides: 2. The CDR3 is CAWTGTSGDEQFF. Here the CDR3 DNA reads TGTGCCTGGACAGGGACTAGCGGGGATGAGCAGTTCTTC.

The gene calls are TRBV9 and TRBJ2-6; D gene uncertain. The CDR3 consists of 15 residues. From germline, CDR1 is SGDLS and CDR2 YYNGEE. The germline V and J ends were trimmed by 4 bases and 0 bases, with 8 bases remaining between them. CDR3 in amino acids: CASSPRISGANVLTF. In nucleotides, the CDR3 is TGTGCCAGCAGCCCACGAATCTCTGGGGCCAACGTCCTGACTTTC.